This TCR beta chain was found in a study of T-cell memory formation after mild COVID-19. General study findings and limits: Contracting CD4+ clones were located mainly in CM and EM, and CD8+ clones in EMRA. Clones from the second wave (peaking day 37) had unconfirmed SARS-CoV-2 specificity.

This CDR3 is 11 amino acids long. Between the trimmed V and J ends, which lost 11 bases and 2 bases, there was a span of 10 bases. Germline CDR1 ENHRY, CDR2 SYGVKD. TCRdb itself ran the 5' RACE reads through MiXCR, one entry per CDR3 protein. The table shows some 490,000 distinct CDR3 sequences, with 18% occurring only once. For this clonotype: The antigen remains undetermined.

The sample consisted of PBMCs or a T cell subset sorted from them (not recorded which). The chain employs TRBV10-3 and TRBJ2-7; D remains ambiguous. This receptor was taken from an adult woman who had mild COVID-19 (a few samples of this study predate the infection). Cell type and time point are not known. The CDR3 region has the DNA TGTGCCGCCGGAGTCACCTACGAGCAGTACTTC. Protein sequence: CAAGVTYEQYF.